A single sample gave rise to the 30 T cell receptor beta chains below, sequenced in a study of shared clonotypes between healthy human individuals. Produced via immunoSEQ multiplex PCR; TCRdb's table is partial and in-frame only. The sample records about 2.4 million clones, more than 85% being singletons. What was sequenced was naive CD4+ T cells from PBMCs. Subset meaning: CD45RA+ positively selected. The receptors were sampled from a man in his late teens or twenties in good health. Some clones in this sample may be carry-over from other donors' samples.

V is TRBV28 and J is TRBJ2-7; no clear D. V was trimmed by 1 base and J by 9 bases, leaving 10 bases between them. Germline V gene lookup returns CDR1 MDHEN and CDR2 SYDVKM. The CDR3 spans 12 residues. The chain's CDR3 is CASSLSIPGQYF. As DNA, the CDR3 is TGTGCCAGCAGTTTATCGATACCAGGGCAGTACTTC.

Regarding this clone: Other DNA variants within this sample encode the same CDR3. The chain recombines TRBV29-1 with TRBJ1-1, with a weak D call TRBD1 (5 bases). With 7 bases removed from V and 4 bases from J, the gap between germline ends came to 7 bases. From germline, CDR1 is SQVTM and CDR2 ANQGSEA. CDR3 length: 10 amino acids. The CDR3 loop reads CSGGGTEAFF. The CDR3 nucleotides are TGCAGCGGTGGGGGCACTGAAGCTTTCTTT.

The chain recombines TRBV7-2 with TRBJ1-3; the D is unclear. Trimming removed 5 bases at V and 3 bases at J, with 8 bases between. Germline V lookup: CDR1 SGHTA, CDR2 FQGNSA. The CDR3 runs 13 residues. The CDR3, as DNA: TGTGCCAGCAGCCTGACGGTTGGAAACACCATATATTTT. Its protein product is CASSLTVGNTIYF.

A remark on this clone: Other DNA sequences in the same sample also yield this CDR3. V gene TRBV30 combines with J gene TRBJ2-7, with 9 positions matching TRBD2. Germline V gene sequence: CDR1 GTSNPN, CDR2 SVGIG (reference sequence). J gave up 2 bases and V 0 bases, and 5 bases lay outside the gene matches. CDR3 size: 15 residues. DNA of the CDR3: TGTGCCTGGAGTGTAGGGCTAGCGGGAACCTACGAGCAGTACTTC. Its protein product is CAWSVGLAGTYEQYF.

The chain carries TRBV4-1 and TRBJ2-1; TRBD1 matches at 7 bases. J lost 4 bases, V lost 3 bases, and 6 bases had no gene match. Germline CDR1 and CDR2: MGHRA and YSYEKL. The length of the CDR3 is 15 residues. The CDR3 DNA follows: TGCGCCAGCAGCCAGAGGACAGGTTATTACAATGAGCAGTTCTTC. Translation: CASSQRTGYYNEQFF.

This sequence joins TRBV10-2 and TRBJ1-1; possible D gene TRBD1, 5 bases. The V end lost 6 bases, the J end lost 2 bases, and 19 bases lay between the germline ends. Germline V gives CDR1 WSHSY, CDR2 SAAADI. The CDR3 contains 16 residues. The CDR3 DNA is TGCGCCAGCAGCCCCTTGGGGCAGGTTATTAACACTGAAGCTTTCTTT. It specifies CASSPLGQVINTEAFF.

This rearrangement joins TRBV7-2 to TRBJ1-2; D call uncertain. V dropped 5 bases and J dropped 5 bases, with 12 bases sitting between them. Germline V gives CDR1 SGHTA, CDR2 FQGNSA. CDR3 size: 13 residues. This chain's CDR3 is CASSPTVGYGYTF. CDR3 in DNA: TGTGCCAGCAGCCCGACTGTGGGATATGGCTACACCTTC.

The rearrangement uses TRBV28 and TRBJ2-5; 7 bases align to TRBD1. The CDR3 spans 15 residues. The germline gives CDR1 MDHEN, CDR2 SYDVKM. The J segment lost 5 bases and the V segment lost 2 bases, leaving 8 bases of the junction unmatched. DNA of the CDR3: TGTGCCAGCAGTTTAGGGGCAGGGGGAGTGGAGACCCAGTACTTC. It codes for CASSLGAGGVETQYF.

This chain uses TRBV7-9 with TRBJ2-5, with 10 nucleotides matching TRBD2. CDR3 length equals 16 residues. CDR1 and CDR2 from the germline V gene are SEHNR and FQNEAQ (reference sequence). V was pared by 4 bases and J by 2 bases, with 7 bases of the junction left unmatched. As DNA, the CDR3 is TGTGCCAGCAGCTCCCGGACTAGCGGAAAACAAGAGACCCAGTACTTC. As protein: CASSSRTSGKQETQYF.

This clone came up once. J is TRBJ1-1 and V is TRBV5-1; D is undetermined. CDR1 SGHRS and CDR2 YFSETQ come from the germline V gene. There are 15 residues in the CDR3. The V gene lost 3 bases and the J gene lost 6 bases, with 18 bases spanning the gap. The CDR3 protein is CASSSHQPGPSEAFF. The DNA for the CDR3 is TGCGCCAGCAGCTCCCACCAACCTGGACCATCTGAAGCTTTCTTT.

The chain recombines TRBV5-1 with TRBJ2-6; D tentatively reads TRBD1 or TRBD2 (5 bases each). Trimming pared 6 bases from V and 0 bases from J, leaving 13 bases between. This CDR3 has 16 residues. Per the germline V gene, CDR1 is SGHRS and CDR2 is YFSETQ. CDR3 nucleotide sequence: TGCGCCAGCAACGAGGGACGTGACTCTGGGGCCAACGTCCTGACTTTC. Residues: CASNEGRDSGANVLTF.

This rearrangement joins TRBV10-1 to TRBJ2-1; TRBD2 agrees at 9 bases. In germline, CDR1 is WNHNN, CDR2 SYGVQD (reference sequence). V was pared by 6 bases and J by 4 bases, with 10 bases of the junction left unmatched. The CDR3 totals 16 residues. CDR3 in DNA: TGCGCCAGCAGGGCGTTTCGGCGGGAGGGATACAATGAGCAGTTCTTC. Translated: CASRAFRREGYNEQFF.

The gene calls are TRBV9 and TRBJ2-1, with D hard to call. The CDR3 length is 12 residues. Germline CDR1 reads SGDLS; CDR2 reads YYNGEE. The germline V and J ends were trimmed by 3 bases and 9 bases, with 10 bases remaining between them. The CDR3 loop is CASSEGHGEQFF. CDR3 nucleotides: TGTGCCAGCAGCGAGGGCCACGGTGAGCAGTTCTTC.

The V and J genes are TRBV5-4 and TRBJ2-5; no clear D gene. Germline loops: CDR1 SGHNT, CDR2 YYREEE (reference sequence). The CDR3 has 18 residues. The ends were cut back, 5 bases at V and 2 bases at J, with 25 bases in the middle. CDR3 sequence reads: CASRRSVSRAHQQETQYF. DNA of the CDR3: TGTGCCAGCAGAAGGTCCGTCTCTCGGGCCCACCAACAAGAGACCCAGTACTTC.

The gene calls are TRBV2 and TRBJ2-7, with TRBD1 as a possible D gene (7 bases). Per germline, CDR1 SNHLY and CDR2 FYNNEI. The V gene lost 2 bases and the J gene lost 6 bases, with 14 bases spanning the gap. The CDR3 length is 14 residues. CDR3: CASSESRRDSEQYF. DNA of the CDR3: TGTGCCAGCAGTGAAAGCCGGCGGGACAGCGAGCAGTACTTC.

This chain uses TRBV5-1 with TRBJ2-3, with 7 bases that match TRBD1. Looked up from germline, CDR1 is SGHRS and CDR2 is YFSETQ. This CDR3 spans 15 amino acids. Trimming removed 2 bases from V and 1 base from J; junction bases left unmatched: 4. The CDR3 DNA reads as TGCGCCAGCAGCTTCACCGGGACAGGCACAGATACGCAGTATTTT. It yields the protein CASSFTGTGTDTQYF.

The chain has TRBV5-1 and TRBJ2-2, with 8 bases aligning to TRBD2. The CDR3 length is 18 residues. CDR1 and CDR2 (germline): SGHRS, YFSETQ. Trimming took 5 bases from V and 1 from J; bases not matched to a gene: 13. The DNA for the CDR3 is TGCGCCAGCAGACCGGGACTAGGAGGAGGGGAGAACACCGGGGAGCTGTTTTTT. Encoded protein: CASRPGLGGGENTGELFF.

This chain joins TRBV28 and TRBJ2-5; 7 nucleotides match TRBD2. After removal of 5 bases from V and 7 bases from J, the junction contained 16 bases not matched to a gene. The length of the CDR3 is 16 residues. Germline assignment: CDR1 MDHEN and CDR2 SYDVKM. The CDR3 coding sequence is TGTGCCAGCAGTCTTGGGACGGGGGGTTCCCCAAGGACCCAGTACTTC. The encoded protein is CASSLGTGGSPRTQYF.

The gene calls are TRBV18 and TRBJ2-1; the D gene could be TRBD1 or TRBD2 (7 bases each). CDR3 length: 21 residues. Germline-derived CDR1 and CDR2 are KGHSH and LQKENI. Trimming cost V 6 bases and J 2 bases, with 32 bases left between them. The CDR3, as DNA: TGTGCCAGCTCCCTGACCCGGGACAGCATGCGACTAGCCCGACCCTACAATGAGCAGTTCTTC. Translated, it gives CASSLTRDSMRLARPYNEQFF.

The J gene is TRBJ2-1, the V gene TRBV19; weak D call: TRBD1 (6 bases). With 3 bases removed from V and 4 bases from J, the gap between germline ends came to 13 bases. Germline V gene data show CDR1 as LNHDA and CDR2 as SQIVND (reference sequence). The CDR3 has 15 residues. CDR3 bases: TGTGCCAGTAGTATTTTCGAGAGGGGGTACAATGAGCAGTTCTTC. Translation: CASSIFERGYNEQFF.

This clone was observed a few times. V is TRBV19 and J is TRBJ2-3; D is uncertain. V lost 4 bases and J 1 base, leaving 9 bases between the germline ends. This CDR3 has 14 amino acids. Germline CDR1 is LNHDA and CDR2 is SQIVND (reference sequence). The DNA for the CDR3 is TGTGCCAGTAGTACCCTACGGGGCACAGATACGCAGTATTTT. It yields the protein CASSTLRGTDTQYF.

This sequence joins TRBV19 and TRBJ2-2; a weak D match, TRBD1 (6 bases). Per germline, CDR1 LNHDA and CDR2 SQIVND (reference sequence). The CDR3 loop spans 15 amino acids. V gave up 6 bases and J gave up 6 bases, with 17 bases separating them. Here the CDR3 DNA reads TGTGCCAGTAGACCGCAGGGGCGTCCGGCCGGGGAGCTGTTTTTT. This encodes CASRPQGRPAGELFF. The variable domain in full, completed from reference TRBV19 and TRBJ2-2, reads DGGITQSPKYLFRKEGQNVTLSCEQNLNHDAMYWYRQDPGQGLRLIYYSQIVNDFQKGDIAEGYSVSREKKESFPLTVTSAQKNPTAFYLCASRPQGRPAGELFFGEGSRLTVL.

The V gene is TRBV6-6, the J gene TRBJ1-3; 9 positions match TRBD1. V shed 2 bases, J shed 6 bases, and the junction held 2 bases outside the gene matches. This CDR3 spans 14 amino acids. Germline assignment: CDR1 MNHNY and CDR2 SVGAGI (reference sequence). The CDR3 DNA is TGTGCCAGCAGTTACGGGACAGGGATAAACACCATATATTTT. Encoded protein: CASSYGTGINTIYF.

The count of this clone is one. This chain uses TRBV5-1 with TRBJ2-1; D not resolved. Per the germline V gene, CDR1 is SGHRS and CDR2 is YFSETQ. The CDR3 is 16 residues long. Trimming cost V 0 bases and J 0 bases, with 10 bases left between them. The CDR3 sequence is CASSLVRASSYNEQFF. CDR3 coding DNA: TGCGCCAGCAGCTTGGTACGGGCTAGCTCCTACAATGAGCAGTTCTTC.

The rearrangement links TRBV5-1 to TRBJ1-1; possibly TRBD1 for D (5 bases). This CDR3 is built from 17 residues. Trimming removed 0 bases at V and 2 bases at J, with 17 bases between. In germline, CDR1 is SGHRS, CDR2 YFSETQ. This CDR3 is CASSLARRGSINTEAFF. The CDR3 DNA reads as TGCGCCAGCAGCTTGGCCAGACGGGGGTCTATAAACACTGAAGCTTTCTTT.

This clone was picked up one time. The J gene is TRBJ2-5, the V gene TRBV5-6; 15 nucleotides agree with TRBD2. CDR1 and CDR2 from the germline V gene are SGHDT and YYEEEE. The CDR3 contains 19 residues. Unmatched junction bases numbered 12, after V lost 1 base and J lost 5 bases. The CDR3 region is CASSLTRTSGRASGETQYF. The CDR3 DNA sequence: TGTGCCAGCAGCTTGACCCGGACTAGCGGGAGGGCCTCGGGGGAGACCCAGTACTTC.

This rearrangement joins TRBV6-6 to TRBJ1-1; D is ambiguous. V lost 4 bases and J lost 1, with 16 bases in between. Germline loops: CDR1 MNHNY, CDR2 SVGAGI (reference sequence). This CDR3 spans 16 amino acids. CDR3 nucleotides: TGTGCCAGCAGTTCTTTGGGCCCGGAGGGGAACACTGAAGCTTTCTTT. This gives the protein CASSSLGPEGNTEAFF.

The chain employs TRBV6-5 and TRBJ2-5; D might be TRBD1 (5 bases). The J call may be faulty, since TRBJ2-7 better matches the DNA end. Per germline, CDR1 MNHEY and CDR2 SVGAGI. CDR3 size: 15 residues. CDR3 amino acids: CASSALSGAAYEQYF. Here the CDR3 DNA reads TGTGCCAGCAGTGCCCTAAGTGGGGCGGCCTACGAGCAGTACTTC.

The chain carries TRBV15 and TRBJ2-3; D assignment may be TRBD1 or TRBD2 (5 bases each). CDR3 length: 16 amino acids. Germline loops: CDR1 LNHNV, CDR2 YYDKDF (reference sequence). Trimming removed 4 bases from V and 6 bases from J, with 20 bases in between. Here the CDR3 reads CATSKWTGPPRDTQYF. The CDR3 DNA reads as TGTGCCACCAGCAAGTGGACGGGACCCCCTCGGGATACGCAGTATTTT.

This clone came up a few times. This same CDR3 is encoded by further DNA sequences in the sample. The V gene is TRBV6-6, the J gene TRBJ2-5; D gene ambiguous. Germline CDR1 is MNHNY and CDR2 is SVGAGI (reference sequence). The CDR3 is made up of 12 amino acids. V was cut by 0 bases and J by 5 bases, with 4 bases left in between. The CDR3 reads CASSYSRETQYF. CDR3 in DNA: TGTGCCAGCAGTTACTCGAGGGAGACCCAGTACTTC.